These 27 T cell receptor beta chains were all obtained from the same sample, sequenced in a study of T cells after yellow fever vaccination. MiXCR, applied by TCRdb to the 5' RACE reads, yields one record per CDR3 protein. The table includes roughly 320,000 distinct CDR3 sequences, roughly 10% detected once. The specimen comprised CD4+ T cells sorted from PBMCs, sampled 45 days after the yellow fever booster vaccination. These TCRs come from a young man who received the YFV17D yellow fever vaccine.

The V and J genes are TRBV12-3 or TRBV12-4 and TRBJ2-4, with no clear D. With 2 bases removed from V and 1 base from J, the gap between germline ends came to 9 bases. The CDR3 has 15 residues. The CDR3: CASSLRTSAKNIQYF. In DNA form, the CDR3 reads TGTGCCAGCAGTTTAAGGACCTCGGCCAAAAACATTCAGTACTTC.

This clonotype appeared a few times. The V call is TRBV5-1, the J call TRBJ2-3, with D unresolved. V lost 4 bases, J lost 1 base, and 10 bases lay in between. This CDR3 region has 14 residues. In germline, CDR1 is SGHRS, CDR2 YFSETQ. The DNA for the CDR3 is TGCGCCAGCAGCACCGGCCAGGGCACAGATACGCAGTATTTT. Translating gives CASSTGQGTDTQYF.

This clonotype came up a few times. The rearrangement links TRBV13 to TRBJ1-5; D remains ambiguous. The V and J ends lost 6 bases and 6 bases respectively, with 6 bases between them. CDR1 is PRHDT and CDR2 is FYEKMQ in the germline V gene (reference sequence). The CDR3 sequence is 11 residues long. CDR3 residues: CASSHGQPQHF. DNA for the CDR3: TGTGCCAGCAGTCATGGTCAGCCCCAGCATTTT.

In this sample, this clonotype turned up many times. V gene TRBV27 combines with J gene TRBJ2-7; D may match TRBD1 or TRBD2 (5 bases each). V lost 2 bases and J lost 2, with 13 bases in between. This CDR3 has 15 residues. The germline V gene encodes CDR1 MNHEY and CDR2 SMNVEV (reference sequence). In DNA form, the CDR3 reads TGTGCCAGCAGTTTAGTAGGGACGGACGCCTACGAGCAGTACTTC. Amino acid sequence: CASSLVGTDAYEQYF.

The gene calls are TRBV24-1 and TRBJ2-1; tentatively, D is TRBD1 (6 bases). Germline assignment: CDR1 KGHDR and CDR2 SFDVKD. This CDR3 region has 15 residues. V dropped 3 bases and J dropped 0 bases, with 8 bases sitting between them. The CDR3 loop reads CATSDPQGSYNEQFF. CDR3 DNA: TGTGCCACCAGTGATCCACAGGGCTCCTACAATGAGCAGTTCTTC.

This clonotype was found many times. The chain uses TRBV4-2 and TRBJ2-3; the D gene is possibly TRBD2 (5 bases). Germline-derived CDR1 and CDR2 are LGHNA and YNFKEQ. The V gene lost 0 bases and the J gene lost 4 bases, with 8 bases spanning the gap. This CDR3 is 14 amino acids long. The DNA for the CDR3 is TGTGCCAGCAGCCAAGACGAGAGGGCAGATACGCAGTATTTT. Its translation: CASSQDERADTQYF.

This clonotype has more than one count but fewer than ten. This chain joins TRBV6-2 or TRBV6-3 and TRBJ2-5, with 8 bases matching TRBD1. This CDR3 comprises 14 residues. The junction had 8 bases not matched to a gene; V was cut back by 7 bases and J by 4 bases. The germline V gene has CDR1 MNHEY and CDR2 SVGEGT. The CDR3 coding sequence is TGTGCCAGCACCCGGACAGGGCAGGGAGAGACCCAGTACTTC. Its protein is CASTRTGQGETQYF.

The genes are TRBV7-8 and TRBJ2-7, with TRBD2 identical over 12 bases. The CDR3 length is 18 residues. V lost 3 bases, J lost 5 bases, and 14 bases stayed unmatched. The V gene's germline CDR1 is SGHVS and CDR2 FQNEAQ. The CDR3 bases are TGTGCCAGCAGCTTTCGGACTAGCGGGGCGGCCGCCTTGGACGAGCAGTACTTC. Its translation: CASSFRTSGAAALDEQYF.

This clonotype was seen only a few times. The V call is TRBV7-9, the J call TRBJ1-4; D is unclear. Trimming shortened V by 4 bases and J by 11 bases, and 17 bases separated the two germline ends. Germline V CDR1 and CDR2: SEHNR, FQNEAQ (reference sequence). The CDR3 runs to 14 residues. Here the CDR3 reads CASSSLRAPGKLFF. CDR3 nucleotide sequence: TGTGCCAGCAGCTCCCTCCGGGCCCCGGGGAAACTGTTTTTT. The full variable domain, with the rest looked up from reference TRBV7-9 and TRBJ1-4, is DTGVSQNPRHKITKRGQNVTFRCDPISEHNRLYWYRQTLGQGPEFLTYFQNEAQLEKSRLLSDRFSAERPKGSFSTLEIQRTEQGDSAMYLCASSSLRAPGKLFFGSGTQLSVL.

The chain combines TRBV6-2 or TRBV6-3 with TRBJ2-3, with TRBD1 as a possible D gene (6 bases). Germline loops: CDR1 MNHEY, CDR2 SVGEGT. The CDR3 covers 12 residues. Trimming shortened V by 7 bases and J by 6 bases, and 11 bases separated the two germline ends. The CDR3 nucleotides read TGTGCCAGCAAACAGGGTGTCGATACGCAGTATTTT. This translates into CASKQGVDTQYF.

This clonotype was observed at least ten times. The rearrangement joins TRBV6-5 to TRBJ1-2; TRBD1 might be the D (6 bases). The germline V gene has CDR1 MNHEY and CDR2 SVGAGI. The CDR3 is made up of 13 amino acids. Trimming removed 4 bases from V and 5 bases from J, with 11 bases in between. The DNA for the CDR3 is TGTGCCAGCAGTTTACAGGGCTCTTATGGCTACACCTTC. Protein sequence: CASSLQGSYGYTF.

This clonotype appeared many times. The chain uses TRBV4-1 and TRBJ1-2; TRBD1 agrees at 7 bases. With 0 bases clipped from V and 5 bases from J, the junction kept 12 bases outside the gene matches. Germline V gene sequence: CDR1 MGHRA, CDR2 YSYEKL. This CDR3 has 17 amino acids. The DNA of the CDR3 is TGCGCCAGCAGCCAAGATTGGACAGGCGCCCACCCATATGGCTACACCTTC. It codes for CASSQDWTGAHPYGYTF.

This clonotype showed up just a few times. The rearrangement uses TRBV7-2 and TRBJ2-3; the D gene is possibly TRBD2 (6 bases). The CDR3 is 14 amino acids. Trimming pared 5 bases from V and 2 bases from J, leaving 11 bases between. Germline CDR1 SGHTA, CDR2 FQGNSA. Here the CDR3 reads CASSAGLTTDTQYF. The CDR3 DNA is TGTGCCAGCAGCGCGGGACTTACCACAGATACGCAGTATTTT.

This clonotype was seen many times. The chain is built from TRBV5-1 and TRBJ1-5, with a tentative D call TRBD1 (5 bases). Trimming cost V 4 bases and J 6 bases, with 11 bases left between them. The CDR3 contains 13 residues. Germline V gene data show CDR1 as SGHRS and CDR2 as YFSETQ. The DNA for the CDR3 is TGCGCCAGCAGCGGGGACCCCAGTCAGCCCCAGCATTTT. This codes for CASSGDPSQPQHF.

The chain has TRBV9 and TRBJ1-5; no clear D gene. Trimming shortened V by 1 base and J by 3 bases, and 8 bases separated the two germline ends. The CDR3 is 14 amino acids. Germline V gives CDR1 SGDLS, CDR2 YYNGEE. CDR3 nucleotide sequence: TGTGCCAGCAGCGTAAGCCCCTTCAATCAGCCCCAGCATTTT. As protein: CASSVSPFNQPQHF.

This clonotype has a handful of counts. The chain links TRBV5-1 to TRBJ2-6; the D is unclear. This CDR3 has 14 amino acids. V lost 4 bases to trimming and J lost 2 bases, with 7 bases between them. Germline V lookup: CDR1 SGHRS, CDR2 YFSETQ. Here the CDR3 DNA reads TGCGCCAGCAGCCGCCACCCTGGGGCCAACGTCCTGACTTTC. Translated, it gives CASSRHPGANVLTF. The variable domain in full, completed from reference TRBV5-1 and TRBJ2-6, reads KAGVTQTPRYLIKTRGQQVTLSCSPISGHRSVSWYQQTPGQGLQFLFEYFSETQRNKGNFPGRFSGRQFSNSRSEMNVSTLELGDSALYLCASSRHPGANVLTFGAGSRLTVL.

This rearrangement joins TRBV5-1 to TRBJ1-3; TRBD1 aligns across 10 bases. V was pared by 0 bases and J by 2 bases, with 5 bases of the junction left unmatched. CDR1 SGHRS and CDR2 YFSETQ come from the germline V gene. The length of the CDR3 is 17 residues. CDR3 residues: CASSLGGQGVTGNTIYF. The CDR3 DNA reads TGCGCCAGCAGCTTGGGCGGACAGGGGGTAACTGGAAACACCATATATTTT.

In this sample, this clonotype turned up a few times. This chain joins TRBV7-8 and TRBJ2-5; tentatively, D is TRBD1 (6 bases). The CDR3 is 16 residues long. V was trimmed by 5 bases and J by 5 bases, leaving 21 bases between them. Looked up from germline, CDR1 is SGHVS and CDR2 is FQNEAQ. The CDR3 DNA sequence: TGTGCCAGCAGCCCCAACAGCTTATCAGGGGAGGAGACCCAGTACTTC. This codes for CASSPNSLSGEETQYF.

This clonotype has a handful of counts. The CDR3: CASSSGQGRHGYTF. CDR3 nucleotide sequence: TGTGCCAGCAGCTCGGGACAGGGGAGACATGGCTACACCTTC. The chain links TRBV14 to TRBJ1-2; 10 nucleotides agree with TRBD1. CDR3 length: 14 amino acids. With V trimmed by 5 bases and J by 6 bases, 6 bases remained unmatched. The germline V gene has CDR1 SGHDN and CDR2 FVKESK.

Only a few counts were recorded for this clonotype. The chain employs TRBV28 and TRBJ2-1; perhaps TRBD1 as D (5 bases). Per the germline V gene, CDR1 is MDHEN and CDR2 is SYDVKM. The CDR3 has 15 residues. V lost 6 bases and J 3 bases, leaving 15 bases between the germline ends. The CDR3 region is CASSRPWGLYNEQFF. The CDR3 nucleotides read TGTGCCAGCAGCCGCCCTTGGGGCCTCTACAATGAGCAGTTCTTC. Filled out from reference TRBV28 and TRBJ2-1, the complete variable domain reads DVKVTQSSRYLVKRTGEKVFLECVQDMDHENMFWYRQDPGLGLRLIYFSYDVKMKEKGDIPEGYSVSREKKERFSLILESASTNQTSMYLCASSRPWGLYNEQFFGPGTRLTVL.

This clonotype was seen only a few times. The chain recombines TRBV7-2 with TRBJ2-2; 9 positions match TRBD1. CDR1 is SGHTA, CDR2 FQGNSA, per germline. CDR3 size: 15 residues. V dropped 5 bases and J dropped 5; count of bases not matched to a gene: 6. CDR3 bases: TGTGCCAGCAGCGTCGACAGGGGGGAAACCGGGGAGCTGTTTTTT. Protein product: CASSVDRGETGELFF.

The CDR3 region has the DNA TGTGCCAGCTCACCCCGGGCAGGGGGGATCACAGATACGCAGTATTTT. It is translated as CASSPRAGGITDTQYF. This chain joins TRBV18 and TRBJ2-3; a weak D match, TRBD1 (7 bases). V lost 3 bases, J lost 2 bases, and 15 bases lay in between. This CDR3 is built from 16 residues. The germline V gene has CDR1 KGHSH and CDR2 LQKENI.

The sample holds many counts of this clonotype. The CDR3 DNA follows: TGTGCCACCTCGTGGGGGGGGGCCTTCTACTTC. It encodes CATSWGGAFYF. The chain is built from TRBV2 and TRBJ2-4, with D possibly being TRBD2 (7 bases). Trimming removed 10 bases at V and 16 bases at J, with 20 bases between. The germline V gene encodes CDR1 SNHLY and CDR2 FYNNEI. The CDR3 length is 11 residues.

This chain joins TRBV7-7 and TRBJ2-1; TRBD2 agrees at 11 bases. The CDR3 is 14 amino acids. Germline V gene lookup returns CDR1 SSHAT and CDR2 FNYEAQ (reference sequence). CDR3 DNA: TGTGCTAGCGGGAGGGGGGGTTCCTACAATGAGCAGTTCTTC. Residues: CASGRGGSYNEQFF.

This sequence joins TRBV6-2 or TRBV6-3 and TRBJ2-2, with a possible D match to TRBD1 (5 bases). Trimming pared 3 bases from V and 8 bases from J, leaving 25 bases between. CDR1 and CDR2 (germline): MNHEY, SVGEGT. The CDR3 loop spans 18 amino acids. DNA of the CDR3: TGTGCCAGCAGTTATGGACACCCCGGTTCTTTACAAGGGGGGGAGCTGTTTTTT. Its protein is CASSYGHPGSLQGGELFF.

The chain combines TRBV20-1 with TRBJ1-1, with TRBD1 matching over 8 bases. Germline CDR1 reads DFQATT; CDR2 reads SNEGSKA (reference sequence). The V and J ends lost 6 bases and 6 bases, in that order; junction bases with no gene match: 9. This CDR3 has 13 amino acids. The CDR3 sequence: CSANRGWIAEAFF. CDR3 coding DNA: TGCAGTGCGAACAGGGGGTGGATCGCTGAAGCTTTCTTT.

The rearrangement links TRBV6-2 or TRBV6-3 to TRBJ2-3, with 7 bases aligning to TRBD2. V lost 10 bases and J lost 2; bases outside the gene matches: 6. Germline CDR1 and CDR2: MNHEY and SVGEGT. The CDR3 is 13 residues long. Here the CDR3 DNA reads TGTGCCACCAAGCGGGACGACACAGATACGCAGTATTTT. Translated, it gives CATKRDDTDTQYF.